This T cell receptor beta chain was documented in a study of PD-1 blockade in mismatch repair-deficient tumors. With 10 bases removed from V and 4 bases from J, the gap between germline ends came to 19 bases. The CDR3 contains 14 residues. Germline V CDR1 and CDR2: SNHLY, FYNNEI. Method: immunoSEQ multiplex PCR; TCRdb's copy keeps in-frame clones and lacks some. The sample contains approximately 100,000 clones, 82% of which appear only once. This TCR derives from an adult with mismatch repair-deficient cancer. This rearrangement joins TRBV2 to TRBJ1-2; D gene ambiguous. The sample here was peripheral blood, taken about eight months after starting pembrolizumab. The CDR3 protein is CATASGRRIYGYTF. The CDR3 coding sequence is TGTGCCACCGCTTCGGGAAGACGGATCTATGGCTACACCTTC.